Described below is a single T cell receptor (beta chain) sequence and its context. What it recognizes is unknown. This sample was taken from a study of regulatory T cells in long-lasting Graves disease. Building of the TCR beta libraries involved iRepertoire HTBI primers and Arm-PCR of CDR3 regions. TCRdb ran MiXCR on the multiplex PCR reads and lists one entry per CDR3 protein. The table has roughly 400,000 distinct CDR3 sequences, approximately 16% seen once. Time point specified: newly diagnosed GD, antithyroid drugs for less than 3 months. From PBMCs, RNA was extracted and then used to make the TCR library. Study results and limitations: Analysis covered peripheral blood alone, not thyroid tissue.

These data were also filed under a second study, of T cells in Graves' hyperthyroidism and ophthalmopathy. From that paper: RT-PCR in the first round (using the HTBI primer set) targeted the TCR CDR3. Most expanded thyroid clonotypes above 0.001 also appeared in blood.

The receptor was derived from a woman aged 18-29 years with Graves disease. The material sequenced was peripheral blood mononuclear cells (PBMCs), taken at new diagnosis, from a patient treated with antithyroid drugs.

The CDR3 loop is CASSRDRGDTGELFF. The CDR3 nucleotides read TGTGCCAGCAGCCGTGACAGGGGGGACACCGGGGAGCTGTTTTTT. The J gene is TRBJ2-2, the V gene TRBV12-3 or TRBV12-4; 9 positions match TRBD1. The ends lost 6 bases at V and 3 bases at J; junction bases unmatched: 5. CDR3 length: 15 amino acids.